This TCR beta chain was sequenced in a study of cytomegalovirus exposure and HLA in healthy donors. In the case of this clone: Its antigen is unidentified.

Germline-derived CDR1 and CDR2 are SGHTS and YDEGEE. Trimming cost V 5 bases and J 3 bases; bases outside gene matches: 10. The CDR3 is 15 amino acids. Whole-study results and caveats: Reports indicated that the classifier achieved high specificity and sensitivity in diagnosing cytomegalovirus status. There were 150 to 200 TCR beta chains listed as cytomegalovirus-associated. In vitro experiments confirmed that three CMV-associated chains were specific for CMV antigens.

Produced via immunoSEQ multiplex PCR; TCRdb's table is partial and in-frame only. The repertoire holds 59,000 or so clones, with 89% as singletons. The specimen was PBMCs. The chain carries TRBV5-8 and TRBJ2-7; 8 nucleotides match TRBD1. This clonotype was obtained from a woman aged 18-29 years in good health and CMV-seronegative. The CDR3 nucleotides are TGTGCCAGCAGAGGACAGGGCCCCCTCCTCTACGAGCAGTACTTC. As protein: CASRGQGPLLYEQYF.